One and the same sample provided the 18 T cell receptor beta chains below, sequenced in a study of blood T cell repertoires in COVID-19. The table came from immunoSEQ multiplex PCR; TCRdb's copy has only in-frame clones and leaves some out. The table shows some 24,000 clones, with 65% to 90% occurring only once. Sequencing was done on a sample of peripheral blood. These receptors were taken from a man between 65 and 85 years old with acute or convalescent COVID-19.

CDR3 sequence reads: CAISKTGEDQETQYF. CDR3 in DNA: TGTGCCATCAGCAAGACAGGGGAGGACCAAGAGACCCAGTACTTC. V is TRBV10-3 and J is TRBJ2-5; TRBD1 agrees at 8 bases. V was clipped by 6 bases and J by 0 bases; unmatched bases: 6. There are 15 residues in the CDR3. The germline gives CDR1 ENHRY, CDR2 SYGVKD.

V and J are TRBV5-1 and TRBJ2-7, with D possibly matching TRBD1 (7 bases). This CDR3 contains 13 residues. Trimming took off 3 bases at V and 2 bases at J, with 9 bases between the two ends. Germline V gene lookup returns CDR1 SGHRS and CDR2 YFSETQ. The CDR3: CASSSGGPYEQYF. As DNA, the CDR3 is TGCGCCAGCAGCTCAGGGGGGCCCTACGAGCAGTACTTC.

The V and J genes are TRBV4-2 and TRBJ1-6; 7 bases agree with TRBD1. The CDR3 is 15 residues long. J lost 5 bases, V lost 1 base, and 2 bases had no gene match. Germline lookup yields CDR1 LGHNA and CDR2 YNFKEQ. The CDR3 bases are TGTGCCAGCAGCCAAGGACAGGGCCATAATTCACCCCTCCACTTT. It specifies CASSQGQGHNSPLHF.

CDR3 DNA sequence: TGTGCCAGCAGCTCTTCAAGGACTAGCCAAGAGACCCAGTACTTC. The encoded protein is CASSSSRTSQETQYF. The J gene is TRBJ2-5, the V gene TRBV5-4; the match to TRBD2 covers 7 bases. With 3 bases clipped from V and 1 base from J, the junction kept 6 bases outside the gene matches. Germline V gene sequence: CDR1 SGHNT, CDR2 YYREEE (reference sequence). The CDR3 has 15 residues.

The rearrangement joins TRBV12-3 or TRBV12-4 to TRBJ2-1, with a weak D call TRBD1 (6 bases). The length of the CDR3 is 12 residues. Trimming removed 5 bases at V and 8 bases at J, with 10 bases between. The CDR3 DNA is TGTGCCAGCAGTCGGACAGACCATGAGCAGTTCTTC. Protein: CASSRTDHEQFF.

The chain's CDR3 is CASSYEVAYSYEQYF. The DNA for the CDR3 is TGTGCCAGCAGTTACGAGGTGGCCTACTCCTACGAGCAGTACTTC. The chain joins TRBV6-2 or TRBV6-3 to TRBJ2-7, with D uncertain. Trimming left V 2 bases short and J 0 bases short, with 11 bases between. This CDR3 comprises 15 residues. Germline V gene sequence: CDR1 MNHEY, CDR2 SVGEGT.

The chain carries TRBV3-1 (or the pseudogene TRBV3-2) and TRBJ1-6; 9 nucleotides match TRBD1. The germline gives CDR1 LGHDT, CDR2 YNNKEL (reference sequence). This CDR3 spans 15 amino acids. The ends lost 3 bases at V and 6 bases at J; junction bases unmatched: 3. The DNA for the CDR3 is TGTGCCAGCAGCCAGACAGGGGGGGGTAATTCACCCCTCCACTTT. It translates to CASSQTGGGNSPLHF.

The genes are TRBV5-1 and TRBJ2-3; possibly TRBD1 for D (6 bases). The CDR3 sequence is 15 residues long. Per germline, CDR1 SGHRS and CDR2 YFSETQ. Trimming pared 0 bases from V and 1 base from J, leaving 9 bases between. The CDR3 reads CASSLGDTGTDTQYF. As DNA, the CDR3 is TGCGCCAGCAGCTTGGGGGACACCGGCACAGATACGCAGTATTTT. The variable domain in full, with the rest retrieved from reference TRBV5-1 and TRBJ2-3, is KAGVTQTPRYLIKTRGQQVTLSCSPISGHRSVSWYQQTPGQGLQFLFEYFSETQRNKGNFPGRFSGRQFSNSRSEMNVSTLELGDSALYLCASSLGDTGTDTQYFGPGTRLTVL.

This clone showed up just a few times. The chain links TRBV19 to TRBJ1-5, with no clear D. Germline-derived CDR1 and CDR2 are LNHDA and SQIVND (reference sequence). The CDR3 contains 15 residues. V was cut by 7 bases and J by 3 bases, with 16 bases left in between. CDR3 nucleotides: TGTGCCAGTACCGCGGTCGAAGGCTACAATCAGCCCCAGCATTTT. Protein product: CASTAVEGYNQPQHF.

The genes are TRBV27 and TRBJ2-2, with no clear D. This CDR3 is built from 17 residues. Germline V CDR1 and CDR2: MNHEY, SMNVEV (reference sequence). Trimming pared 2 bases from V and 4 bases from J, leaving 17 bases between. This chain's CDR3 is CASSLMATRSATGELFF. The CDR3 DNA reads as TGTGCCAGCAGTTTAATGGCTACAAGGAGCGCCACCGGGGAGCTGTTTTTT.

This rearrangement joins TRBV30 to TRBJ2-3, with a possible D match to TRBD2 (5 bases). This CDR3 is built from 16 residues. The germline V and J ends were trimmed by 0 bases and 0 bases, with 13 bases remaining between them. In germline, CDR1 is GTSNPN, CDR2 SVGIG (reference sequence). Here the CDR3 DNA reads TGTGCCTGGAGTGTACGAGCGGAGAGGAGCACAGATACGCAGTATTTT. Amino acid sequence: CAWSVRAERSTDTQYF.

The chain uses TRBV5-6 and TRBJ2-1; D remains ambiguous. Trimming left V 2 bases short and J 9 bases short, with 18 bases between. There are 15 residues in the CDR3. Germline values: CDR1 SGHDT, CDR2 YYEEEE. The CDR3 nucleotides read TGTGCCAGCAGCTTCACAGAATTGATTGGTGGTGAGCAGTTCTTC. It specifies CASSFTELIGGEQFF.

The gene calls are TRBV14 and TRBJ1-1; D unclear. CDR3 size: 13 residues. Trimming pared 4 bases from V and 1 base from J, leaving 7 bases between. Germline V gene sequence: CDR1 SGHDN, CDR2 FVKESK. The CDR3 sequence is CASSPSWNTEAFF. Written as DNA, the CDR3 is TGTGCCAGCAGCCCTTCCTGGAACACTGAAGCTTTCTTT.

The DNA for the CDR3 is TGTGCCAGCAGCTTATTAGCGGGAGATTCCTACAATGAGCAGTTCTTC. This encodes CASSLLAGDSYNEQFF. The rearrangement links TRBV7-8 to TRBJ2-1, with TRBD2 matching over 9 bases. Germline V CDR1 and CDR2: SGHVS, FQNEAQ. There are 16 residues in the CDR3. The J segment lost 1 base and the V segment lost 2 bases, leaving 3 bases of the junction unmatched.

CDR3 in amino acids: CASSAGGRGGVDTQYF. The CDR3 DNA follows: TGTGCCAGCAGCGCCGGGGGGCGGGGTGGGGTAGATACGCAGTATTTT. The V and J genes are TRBV7-2 and TRBJ2-3, with a possible D match to TRBD2 (7 bases). The CDR3 consists of 16 residues. The germline V and J ends were trimmed by 5 bases and 5 bases, with 20 bases remaining between them. Germline loops: CDR1 SGHTA, CDR2 FQGNSA.

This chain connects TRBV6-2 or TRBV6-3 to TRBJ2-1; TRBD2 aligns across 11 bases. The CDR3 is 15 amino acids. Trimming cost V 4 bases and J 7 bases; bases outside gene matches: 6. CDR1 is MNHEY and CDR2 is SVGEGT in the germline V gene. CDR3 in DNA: TGTGCCAGCAGTTTACTAGCGGGAGCTGGTAATGAGCAGTTCTTC. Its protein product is CASSLLAGAGNEQFF.

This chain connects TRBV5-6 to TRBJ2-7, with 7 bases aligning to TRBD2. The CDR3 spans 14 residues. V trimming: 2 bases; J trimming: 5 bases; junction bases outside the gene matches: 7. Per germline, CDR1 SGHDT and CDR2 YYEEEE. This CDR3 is CASSFLPAGNEQYF. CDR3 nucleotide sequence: TGTGCCAGCAGCTTTTTGCCAGCGGGAAACGAGCAGTACTTC.

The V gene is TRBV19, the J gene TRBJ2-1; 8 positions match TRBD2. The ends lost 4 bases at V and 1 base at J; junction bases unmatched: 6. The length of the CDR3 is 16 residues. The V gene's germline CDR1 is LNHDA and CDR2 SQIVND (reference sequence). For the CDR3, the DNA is TGTGCCAGTAGTACAAAGCGGGGGCTTTCCTACAATGAGCAGTTCTTC. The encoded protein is CASSTKRGLSYNEQFF.